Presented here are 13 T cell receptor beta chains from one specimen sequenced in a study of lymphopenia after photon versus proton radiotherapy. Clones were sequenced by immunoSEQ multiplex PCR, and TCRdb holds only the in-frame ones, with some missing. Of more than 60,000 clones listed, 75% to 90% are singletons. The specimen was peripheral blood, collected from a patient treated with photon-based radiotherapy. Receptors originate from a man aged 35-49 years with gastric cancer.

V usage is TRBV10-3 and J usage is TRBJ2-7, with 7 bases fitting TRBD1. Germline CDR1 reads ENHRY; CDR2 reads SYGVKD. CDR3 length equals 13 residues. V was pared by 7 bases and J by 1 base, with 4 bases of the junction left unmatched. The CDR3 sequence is CAIKGASSYEQYF. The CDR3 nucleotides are TGTGCCATCAAGGGGGCCTCTTCCTACGAGCAGTACTTC.

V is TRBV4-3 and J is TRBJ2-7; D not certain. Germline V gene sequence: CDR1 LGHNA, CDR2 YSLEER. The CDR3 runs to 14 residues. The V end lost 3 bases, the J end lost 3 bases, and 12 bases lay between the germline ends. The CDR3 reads CASSQGFGIYEQYF. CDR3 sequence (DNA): TGCGCCAGCAGCCAGGGGTTTGGGATCTACGAGCAGTACTTC.

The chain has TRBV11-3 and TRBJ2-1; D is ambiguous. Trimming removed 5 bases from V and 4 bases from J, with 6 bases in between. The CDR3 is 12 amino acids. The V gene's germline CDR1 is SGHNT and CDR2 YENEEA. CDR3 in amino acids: CASSRSYNEQFF. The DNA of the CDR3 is TGTGCCAGCAGCCGGTCTTACAATGAGCAGTTCTTC.

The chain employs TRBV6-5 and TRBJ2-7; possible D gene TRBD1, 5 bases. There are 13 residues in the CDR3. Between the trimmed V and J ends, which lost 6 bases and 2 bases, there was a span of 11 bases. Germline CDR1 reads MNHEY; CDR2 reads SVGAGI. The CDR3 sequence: CASRSAGTYEQYF. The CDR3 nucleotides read TGTGCCAGCAGGAGTGCAGGGACCTACGAGCAGTACTTC.

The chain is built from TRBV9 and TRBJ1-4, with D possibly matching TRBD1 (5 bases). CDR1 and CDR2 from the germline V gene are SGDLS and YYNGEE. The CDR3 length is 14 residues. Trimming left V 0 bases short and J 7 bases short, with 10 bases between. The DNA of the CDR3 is TGTGCCAGCAGCGTAGGAGGGGTCGGTGAAAAACTGTTTTTT. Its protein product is CASSVGGVGEKLFF.

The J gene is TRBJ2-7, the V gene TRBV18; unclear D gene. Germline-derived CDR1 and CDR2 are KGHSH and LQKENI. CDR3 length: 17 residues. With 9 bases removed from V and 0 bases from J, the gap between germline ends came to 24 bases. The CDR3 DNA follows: TGTGCCAGTACGAACCCGGGTTCCCCACTTGGCTCCTACGAGCAGTACTTC. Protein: CASTNPGSPLGSYEQYF.

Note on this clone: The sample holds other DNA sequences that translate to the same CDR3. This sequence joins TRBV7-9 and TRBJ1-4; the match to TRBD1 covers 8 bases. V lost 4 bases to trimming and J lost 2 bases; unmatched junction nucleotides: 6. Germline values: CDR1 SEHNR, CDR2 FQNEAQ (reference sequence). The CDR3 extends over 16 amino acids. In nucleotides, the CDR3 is TGTGCCAGCAGCTCCCCAGGACAGGGTACTAATGAAAAACTGTTTTTT. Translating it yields CASSSPGQGTNEKLFF.

The CDR3 reads CAIRGGSSYNEQFF. CDR3 DNA sequence: TGTGCCATCCGAGGGGGGAGCTCCTACAATGAGCAGTTCTTC. The chain couples TRBV10-3 to TRBJ2-1; D may be TRBD1 or TRBD2 (6 bases each). The CDR3 covers 14 residues. Germline CDR1 and CDR2: ENHRY and SYGVKD. Trimming pared 8 bases from V and 0 bases from J, leaving 11 bases between.

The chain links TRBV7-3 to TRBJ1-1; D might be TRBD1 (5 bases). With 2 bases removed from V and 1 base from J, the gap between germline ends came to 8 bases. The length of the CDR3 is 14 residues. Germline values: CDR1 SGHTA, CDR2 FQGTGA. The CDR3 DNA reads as TGTGCCAGCAGCTTATCAGGGAAGAACACTGAAGCTTTCTTT. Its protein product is CASSLSGKNTEAFF.

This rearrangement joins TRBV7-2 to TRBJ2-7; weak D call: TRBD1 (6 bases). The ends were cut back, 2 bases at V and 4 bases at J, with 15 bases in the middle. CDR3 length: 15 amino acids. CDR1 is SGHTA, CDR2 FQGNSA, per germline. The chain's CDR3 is CASSLSPGVLYEQYF. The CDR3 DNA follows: TGTGCCAGCAGCTTATCCCCAGGGGTCTTATACGAGCAGTACTTC.

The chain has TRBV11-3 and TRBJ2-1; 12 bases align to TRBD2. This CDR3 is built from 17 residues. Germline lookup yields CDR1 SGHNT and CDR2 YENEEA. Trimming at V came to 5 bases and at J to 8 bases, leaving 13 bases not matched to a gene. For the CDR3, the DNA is TGTGCCAGCAGCCTAAGAGAGGGGACTAGCGGGTTGCATGAGCAGTTCTTC. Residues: CASSLREGTSGLHEQFF.

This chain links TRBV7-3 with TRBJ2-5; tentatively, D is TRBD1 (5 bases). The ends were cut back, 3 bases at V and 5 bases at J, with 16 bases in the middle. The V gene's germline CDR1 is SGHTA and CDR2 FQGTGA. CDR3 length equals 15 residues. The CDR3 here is CASSFTGRASETQYF. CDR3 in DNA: TGTGCCAGCAGCTTCACGGGCAGGGCAAGTGAGACCCAGTACTTC.

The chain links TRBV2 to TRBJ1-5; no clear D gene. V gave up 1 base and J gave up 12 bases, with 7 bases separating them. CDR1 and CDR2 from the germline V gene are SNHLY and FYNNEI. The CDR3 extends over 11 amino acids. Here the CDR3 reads CASSEGGFQHF. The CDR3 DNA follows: TGTGCCAGCAGTGAAGGCGGCTTCCAGCATTTT. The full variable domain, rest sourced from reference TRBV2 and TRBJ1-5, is EPEVTQTPSHQVTQMGQEVILRCVPISNHLYFYWYRQILGQKVEFLVSFYNNEISEKSEIFDDQFSVERPDGSNFTLKIRSTKLEDSAMYFCASSEGGFQHFGDGTRLSIL.